Sequencing of this TCR beta chain was carried out in a study of T-cell memory formation after mild COVID-19. Each CDR3 protein gets one entry after TCRdb re-called the 5' RACE reads with MiXCR. The sample lists about 360,000 distinct CDR3 sequences, 13% to 15% occurring once. The V end lost 6 bases, the J end lost 2 bases, and 17 bases lay between the germline ends. Germline V gene lookup returns CDR1 MNHEY and CDR2 SVGEGT. The CDR3 covers 15 residues. The table lists this clonotype with many counts. The chain has TRBV6-2 or TRBV6-3 and TRBJ2-7; D may be TRBD1 (5 bases). The sequenced material came from PBMCs or a T cell subset sorted from them (not recorded which). The source is a man between 18 and 35 years old who had mild COVID-19 (a few samples of this study predate the infection). Cell type and time point are not known. The CDR3 bases are TGTGCCAGCAGCTTTCAGGATGGGGCTACCTACGAGCAGTACGTC. This translates into CASSFQDGATYEQYV.